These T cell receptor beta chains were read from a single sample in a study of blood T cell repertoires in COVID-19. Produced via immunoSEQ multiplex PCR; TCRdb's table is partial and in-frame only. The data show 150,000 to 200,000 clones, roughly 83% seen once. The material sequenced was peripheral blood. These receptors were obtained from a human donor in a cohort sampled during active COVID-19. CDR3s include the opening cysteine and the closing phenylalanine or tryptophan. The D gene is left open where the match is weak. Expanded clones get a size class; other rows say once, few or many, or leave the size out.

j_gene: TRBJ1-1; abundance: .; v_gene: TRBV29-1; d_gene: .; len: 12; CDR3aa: CSVSTGTTEAFF; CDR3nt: TGCAGCGTTTCCACAGGGACCACTGAAGCTTTCTTT
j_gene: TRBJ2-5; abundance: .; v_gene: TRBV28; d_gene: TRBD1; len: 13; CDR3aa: CASSGDRGGTQYF; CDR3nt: TGTGCCAGCAGTGGAGACAGGGGGGGGACCCAGTACTTC
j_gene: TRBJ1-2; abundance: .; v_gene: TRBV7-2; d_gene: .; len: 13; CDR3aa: CASKLQANGGYTF; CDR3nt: TGTGCCAGCAAGCTTCAAGCCAACGGTGGCTACACCTTC
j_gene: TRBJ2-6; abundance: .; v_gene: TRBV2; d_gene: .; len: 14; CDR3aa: CASSRTVWANVLTF; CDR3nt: TGTGCCAGCAGTAGGACAGTATGGGCCAACGTCCTGACTTTC
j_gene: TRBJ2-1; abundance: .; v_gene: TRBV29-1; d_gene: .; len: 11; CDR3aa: CSVGVSDEQFF; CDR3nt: TGCAGCGTGGGAGTGAGTGATGAGCAGTTCTTC
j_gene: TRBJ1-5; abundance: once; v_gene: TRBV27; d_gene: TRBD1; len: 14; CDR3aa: CASSRTGGIQPQHF; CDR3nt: TGTGCCAGCAGTCGGACAGGGGGGATCCAGCCCCAGCATTTT
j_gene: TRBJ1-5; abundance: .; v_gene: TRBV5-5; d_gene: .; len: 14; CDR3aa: CASSSVMGGQPQHF; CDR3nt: TGTGCCAGCAGCTCCGTAATGGGGGGTCAGCCCCAGCATTTT
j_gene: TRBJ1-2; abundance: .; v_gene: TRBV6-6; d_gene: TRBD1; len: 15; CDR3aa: CASSKDRSQPYGYTF; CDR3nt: TGTGCCAGCAGCAAGGACAGGAGCCAACCCTATGGCTACACCTTC
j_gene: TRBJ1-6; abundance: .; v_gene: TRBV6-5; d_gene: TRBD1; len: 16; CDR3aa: CASSYSQGRANSPLHF; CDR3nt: TGTGCCAGCAGTTACTCACAGGGGAGAGCCAATTCACCCCTCCACTTT
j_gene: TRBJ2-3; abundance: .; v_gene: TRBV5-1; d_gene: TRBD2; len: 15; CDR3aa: CASSSAGGWTDTQYF; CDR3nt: TGCGCCAGCAGCTCGGCGGGGGGGTGGACAGATACGCAGTATTTT
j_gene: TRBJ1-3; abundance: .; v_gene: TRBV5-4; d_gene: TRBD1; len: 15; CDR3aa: CASSLEGASGNTIYF; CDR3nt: TGTGCCAGCAGCTTAGAGGGGGCGTCGGGAAACACCATATATTTT
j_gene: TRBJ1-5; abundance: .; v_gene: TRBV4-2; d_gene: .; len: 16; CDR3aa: CASSQEAGDSNQPQHF; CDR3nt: TGTGCCAGCAGCCAAGAGGCAGGGGATAGCAATCAGCCCCAGCATTTT
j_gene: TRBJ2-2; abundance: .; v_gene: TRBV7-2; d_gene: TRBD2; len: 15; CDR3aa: CASSLVGREVGELFF; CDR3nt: TGTGCCAGCAGCTTAGTAGGGCGGGAGGTCGGGGAGCTGTTTTTT
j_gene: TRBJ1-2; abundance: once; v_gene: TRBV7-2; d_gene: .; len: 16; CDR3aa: CASSPTVAGLSYGYTF; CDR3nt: TGTGCCAGCAGCCCCACGGTCGCAGGGCTTAGCTATGGCTACACCTTC
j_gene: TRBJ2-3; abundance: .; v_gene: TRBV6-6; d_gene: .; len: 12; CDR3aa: CASSSGKDTQYF; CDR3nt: TGTGCCAGCAGTTCGGGAAAAGATACGCAGTATTTT
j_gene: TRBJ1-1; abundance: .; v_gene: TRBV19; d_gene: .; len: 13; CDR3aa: CASRWRGNTEAFF; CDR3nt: TGTGCCAGTAGATGGAGGGGGAACACTGAAGCTTTCTTT
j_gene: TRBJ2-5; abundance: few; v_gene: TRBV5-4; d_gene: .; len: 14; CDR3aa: CASSQTALGETQYF; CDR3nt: TGTGCCAGCAGCCAGACAGCGCTGGGGGAGACCCAGTACTTC
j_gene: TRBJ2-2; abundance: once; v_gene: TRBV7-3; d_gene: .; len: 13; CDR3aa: CASSFSGGGELFF; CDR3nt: TGTGCCAGCAGCTTCTCCGGGGGCGGGGAGCTGTTTTTT
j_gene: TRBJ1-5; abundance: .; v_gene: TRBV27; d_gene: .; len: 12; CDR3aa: CASSFSNQPQHF; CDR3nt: TGTGCCAGCAGCTTCAGCAATCAGCCCCAGCATTTT
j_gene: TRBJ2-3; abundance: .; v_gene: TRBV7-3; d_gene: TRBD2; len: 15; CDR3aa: CASTRGGRDTDTQYF; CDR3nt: TGTGCCAGCACCAGAGGCGGGAGAGACACAGATACGCAGTATTTT
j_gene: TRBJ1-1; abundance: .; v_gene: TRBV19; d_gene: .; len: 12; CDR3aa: CASRGGNTEAFF; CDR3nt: TGTGCCAGTAGGGGGGGGAACACTGAAGCTTTCTTT
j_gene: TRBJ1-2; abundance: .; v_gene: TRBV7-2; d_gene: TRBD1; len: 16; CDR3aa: CASRVRRQGAYYGYTF; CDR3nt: TGTGCCAGCAGGGTTCGCAGACAGGGGGCTTACTATGGCTACACCTTC
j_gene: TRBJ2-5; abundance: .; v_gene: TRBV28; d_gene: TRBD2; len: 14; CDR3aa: CASSAPGGGETQYF; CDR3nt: TGTGCCAGCAGTGCCCCGGGGGGAGGGGAGACCCAGTACTTC
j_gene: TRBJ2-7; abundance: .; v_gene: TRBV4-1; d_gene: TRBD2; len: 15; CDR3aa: CASSQGAGGAYEQYF; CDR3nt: TGCGCCAGCAGCCAAGGAGCGGGGGGGGCATACGAGCAGTACTTC
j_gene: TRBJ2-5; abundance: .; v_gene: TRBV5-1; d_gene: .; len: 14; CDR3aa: CASSLGLDRETQYF; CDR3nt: TGCGCCAGCAGCTTGGGTTTGGACAGAGAGACCCAGTACTTC
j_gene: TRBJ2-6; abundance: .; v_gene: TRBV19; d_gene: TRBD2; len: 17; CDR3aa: CASSINYGGAGANVLTF; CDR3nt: TGTGCCAGTAGTATAAACTACGGGGGGGCAGGGGCCAACGTCCTGACTTTC
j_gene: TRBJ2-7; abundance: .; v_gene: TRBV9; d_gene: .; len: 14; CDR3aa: CASSVENSGYEQYF; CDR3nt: TGTGCCAGCAGCGTAGAGAACAGTGGTTACGAGCAGTACTTC
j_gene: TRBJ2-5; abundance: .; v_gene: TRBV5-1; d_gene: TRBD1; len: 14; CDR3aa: CASSLTGGRETQYF; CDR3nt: TGCGCCAGCAGCTTGACAGGGGGCCGGGAGACCCAGTACTTC
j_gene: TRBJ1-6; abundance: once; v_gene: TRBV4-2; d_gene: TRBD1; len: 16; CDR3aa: CASSPTRDRANSPLHF; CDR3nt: TGTGCCAGCAGCCCGACCCGGGACAGGGCGAATTCACCCCTCCACTTT